The clone carrying this TCR beta chain has a handful of counts. With iRepertoire HTBI primers and Arm-PCR of CDR3 regions, TCR beta libraries were built. TCRdb re-derived calls from the multiplex PCR reads in MiXCR, one entry per CDR3 protein. The repertoire includes a few hundred thousand distinct CDR3 sequences, 20% to 25% of them detected once, and roughly 26% sits in the top ten. As to time point: persistent/refractory GD, antithyroid drugs over 5 years with positive TRAb. The TCR library used RNA extracted from PBMCs. These data originate in a study of regulatory T cells in long-lasting Graves disease. The specimen comprised peripheral blood mononuclear cells (PBMCs), sampled when the disease was refractory, from a patient treated with antithyroid drugs. This receptor was taken from a female donor with Graves disease.

The CDR3, as DNA: TGTGCCAGCAGCACGGGGACCAGCTACACTGAAGCTTTCTTT. Translating it yields CASSTGTSYTEAFF. The rearrangement links TRBV3-1 to TRBJ1-1; D might be TRBD1 (5 bases). CDR3 length: 14 amino acids. The V end was cut by 5 bases, the J end by 3 bases, with 13 bases between. The germline V gene has CDR1 LGHDT and CDR2 YNNKEL (reference sequence).